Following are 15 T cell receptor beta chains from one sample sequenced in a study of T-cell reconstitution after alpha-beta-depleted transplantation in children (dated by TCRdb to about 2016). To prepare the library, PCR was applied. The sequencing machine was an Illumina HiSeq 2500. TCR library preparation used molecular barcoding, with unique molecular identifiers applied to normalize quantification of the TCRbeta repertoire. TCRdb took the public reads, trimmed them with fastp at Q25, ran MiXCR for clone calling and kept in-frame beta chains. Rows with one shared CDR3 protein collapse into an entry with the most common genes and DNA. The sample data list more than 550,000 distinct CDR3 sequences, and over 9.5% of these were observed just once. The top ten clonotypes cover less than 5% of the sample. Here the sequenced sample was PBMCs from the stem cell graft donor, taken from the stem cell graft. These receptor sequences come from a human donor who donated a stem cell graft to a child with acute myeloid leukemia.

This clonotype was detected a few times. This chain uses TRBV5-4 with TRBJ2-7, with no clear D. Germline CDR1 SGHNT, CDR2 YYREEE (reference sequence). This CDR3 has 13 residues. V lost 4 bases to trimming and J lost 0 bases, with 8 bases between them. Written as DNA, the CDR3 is TGTGCCAGCAGCAAAAAGGACTCCTACGAGCAGTACTTC. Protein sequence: CASSKKDSYEQYF.

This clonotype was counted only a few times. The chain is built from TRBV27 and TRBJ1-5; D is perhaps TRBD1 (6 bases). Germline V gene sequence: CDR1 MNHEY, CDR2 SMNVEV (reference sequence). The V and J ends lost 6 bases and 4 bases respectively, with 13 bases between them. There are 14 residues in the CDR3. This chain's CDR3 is CASRPDSGNQPQHF. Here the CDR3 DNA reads TGTGCCAGCAGACCGGACAGCGGAAATCAGCCCCAGCATTTT.

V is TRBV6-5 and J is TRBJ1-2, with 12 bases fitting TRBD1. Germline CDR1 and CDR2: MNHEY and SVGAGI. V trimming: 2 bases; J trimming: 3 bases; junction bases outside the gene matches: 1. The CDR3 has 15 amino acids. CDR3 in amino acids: CASSYGTGGHYGYTF. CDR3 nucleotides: TGTGCCAGCAGTTACGGGACAGGGGGCCACTATGGCTACACCTTC.

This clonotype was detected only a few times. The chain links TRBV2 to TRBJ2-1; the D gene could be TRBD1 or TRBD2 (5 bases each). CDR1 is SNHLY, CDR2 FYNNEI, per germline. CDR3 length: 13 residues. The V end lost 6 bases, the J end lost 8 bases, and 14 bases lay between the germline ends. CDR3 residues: CASSRTRDHEQFF. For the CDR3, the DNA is TGTGCCAGCAGCCGTACTAGGGACCATGAGCAGTTCTTC.

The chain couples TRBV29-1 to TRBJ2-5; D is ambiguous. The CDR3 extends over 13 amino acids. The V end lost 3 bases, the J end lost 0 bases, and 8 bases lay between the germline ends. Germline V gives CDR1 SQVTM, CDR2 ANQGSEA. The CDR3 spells CSVEDGYQETQYF. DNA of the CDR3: TGCAGCGTTGAGGACGGTTACCAAGAGACCCAGTACTTC.

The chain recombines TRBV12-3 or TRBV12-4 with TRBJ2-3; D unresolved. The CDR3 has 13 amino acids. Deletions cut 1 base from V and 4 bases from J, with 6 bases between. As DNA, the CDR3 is TGTGCCAGCAGTTTAGAAGGCCCAGATACGCAGTATTTT. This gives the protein CASSLEGPDTQYF.

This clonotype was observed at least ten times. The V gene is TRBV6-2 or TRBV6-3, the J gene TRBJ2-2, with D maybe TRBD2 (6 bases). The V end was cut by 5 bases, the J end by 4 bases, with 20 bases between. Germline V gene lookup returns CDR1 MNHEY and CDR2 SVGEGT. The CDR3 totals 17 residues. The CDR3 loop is CASSPHVPGLITGELFF. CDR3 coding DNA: TGTGCCAGCAGTCCACACGTACCGGGACTTATCACCGGGGAGCTGTTTTTT.

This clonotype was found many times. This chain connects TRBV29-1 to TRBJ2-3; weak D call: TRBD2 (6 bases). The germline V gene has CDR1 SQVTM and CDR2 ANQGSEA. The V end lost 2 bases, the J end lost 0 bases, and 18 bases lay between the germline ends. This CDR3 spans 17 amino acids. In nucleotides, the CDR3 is TGCAGCGTTGAAAATCTAGCGAGTTCCACTAGCACAGATACGCAGTATTTT. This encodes CSVENLASSTSTDTQYF.

In nucleotides, the CDR3 is TGCAGCTACTACAGGGGCGGGGAGACCCAGTACTTC. This translates into CSYYRGGETQYF. This chain joins TRBV29-1 and TRBJ2-5; 7 positions agree with TRBD1. With V trimmed by 8 bases and J by 5 bases, 8 bases remained unmatched. The germline V gene has CDR1 SQVTM and CDR2 ANQGSEA. The CDR3 has 12 amino acids.

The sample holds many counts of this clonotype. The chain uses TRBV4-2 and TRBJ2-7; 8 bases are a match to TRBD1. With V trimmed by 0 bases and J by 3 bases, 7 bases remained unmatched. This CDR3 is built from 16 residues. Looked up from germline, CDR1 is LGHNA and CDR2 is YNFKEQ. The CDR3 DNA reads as TGTGCCAGCAGCCAAGAGGTATCGGGGACAGGCTACGAGCAGTACTTC. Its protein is CASSQEVSGTGYEQYF.

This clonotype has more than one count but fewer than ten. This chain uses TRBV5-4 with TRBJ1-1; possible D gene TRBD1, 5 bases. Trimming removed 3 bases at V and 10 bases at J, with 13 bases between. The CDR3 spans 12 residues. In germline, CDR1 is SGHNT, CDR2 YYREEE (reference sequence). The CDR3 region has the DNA TGTGCCAGCAGCTGGGGGGGGGGTACAGCTTTCTTT. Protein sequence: CASSWGGGTAFF.

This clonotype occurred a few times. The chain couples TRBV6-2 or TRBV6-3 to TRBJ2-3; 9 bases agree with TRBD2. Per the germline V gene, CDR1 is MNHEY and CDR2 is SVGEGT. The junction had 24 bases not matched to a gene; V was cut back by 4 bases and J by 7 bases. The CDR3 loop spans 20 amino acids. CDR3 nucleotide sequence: TGTGCCAGCAGTTCCAATTCTCCCGGGACTAGCATCTACTCGGTAAATACGCAGTATTTT. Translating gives CASSSNSPGTSIYSVNTQYF.

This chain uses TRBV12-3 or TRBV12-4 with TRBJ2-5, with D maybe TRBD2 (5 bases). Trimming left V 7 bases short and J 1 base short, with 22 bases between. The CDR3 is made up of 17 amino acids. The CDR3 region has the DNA TGTGCCAGCACCCTCATAATTCGGGTCGGGATCCAAGAGACCCAGTACTTC. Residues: CASTLIIRVGIQETQYF.

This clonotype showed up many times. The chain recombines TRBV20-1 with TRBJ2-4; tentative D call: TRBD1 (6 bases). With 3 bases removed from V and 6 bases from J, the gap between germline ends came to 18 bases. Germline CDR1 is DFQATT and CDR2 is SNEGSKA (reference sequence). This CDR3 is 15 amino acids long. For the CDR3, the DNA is TGCAGTGCTAGCCCCCTGGGGGCGCTCAGAAACATTCAGTACTTC. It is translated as CSASPLGALRNIQYF.

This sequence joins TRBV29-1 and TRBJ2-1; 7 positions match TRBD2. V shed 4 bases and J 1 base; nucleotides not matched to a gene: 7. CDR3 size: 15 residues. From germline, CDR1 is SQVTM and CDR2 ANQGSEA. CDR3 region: CSVVPLAPSYNEQFF. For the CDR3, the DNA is TGCAGCGTTGTGCCACTAGCGCCTTCCTACAATGAGCAGTTCTTC.